The present TCR beta chain was sequenced within a study of T cell changes during pregnancy in multiple sclerosis. Generated by immunoSEQ multiplex PCR, the TCRdb table keeps only in-frame clones and is missing some. The sample shows around 30,000 clones, nearly 90% of them seen only once. Germline values: CDR1 SGHDN, CDR2 FVKESK. V lost 0 bases and J lost 5, with 14 bases in between. The CDR3 sequence is 16 residues long. The receptor was isolated from a female donor in good health, enrolled as a control in a pregnancy study. V and J are TRBV14 and TRBJ2-1; weak D call: TRBD2 (6 bases). Sequenced material: CD4+ T cells from peripheral blood mononuclear cells, taken in the third trimester of pregnancy. CDR3 nucleotide sequence: TGTGCCAGCAGCCAAGATGGAGGGCTTGCCAACAATGAGCAGTTCTTC. Translating it yields CASSQDGGLANNEQFF.